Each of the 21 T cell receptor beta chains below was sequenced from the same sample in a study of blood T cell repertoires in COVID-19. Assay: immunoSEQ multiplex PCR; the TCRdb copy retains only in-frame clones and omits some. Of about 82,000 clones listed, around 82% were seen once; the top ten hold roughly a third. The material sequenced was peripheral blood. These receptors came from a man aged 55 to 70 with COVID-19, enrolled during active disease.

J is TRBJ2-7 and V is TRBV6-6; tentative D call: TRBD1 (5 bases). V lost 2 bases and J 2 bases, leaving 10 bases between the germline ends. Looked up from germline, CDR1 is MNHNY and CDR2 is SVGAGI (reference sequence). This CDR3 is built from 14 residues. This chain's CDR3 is CASSYERRAYEQYF. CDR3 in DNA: TGTGCCAGCAGTTACGAACGCAGGGCCTACGAGCAGTACTTC.

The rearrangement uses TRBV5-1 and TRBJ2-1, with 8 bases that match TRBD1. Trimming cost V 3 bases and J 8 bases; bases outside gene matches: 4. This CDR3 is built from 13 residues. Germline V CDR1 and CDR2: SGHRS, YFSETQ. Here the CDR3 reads CASSSSTGDEQFF. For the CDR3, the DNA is TGCGCCAGCAGCTCCTCGACAGGGGATGAGCAGTTCTTC.

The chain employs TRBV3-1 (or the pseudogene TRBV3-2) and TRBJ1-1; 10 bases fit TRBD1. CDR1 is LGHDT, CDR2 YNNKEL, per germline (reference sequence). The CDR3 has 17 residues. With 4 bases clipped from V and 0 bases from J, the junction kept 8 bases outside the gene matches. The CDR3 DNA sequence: TGTGCCAGCAGCCTCCGACAGGGGGCTAGGGTGAACACTGAAGCTTTCTTT. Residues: CASSLRQGARVNTEAFF.

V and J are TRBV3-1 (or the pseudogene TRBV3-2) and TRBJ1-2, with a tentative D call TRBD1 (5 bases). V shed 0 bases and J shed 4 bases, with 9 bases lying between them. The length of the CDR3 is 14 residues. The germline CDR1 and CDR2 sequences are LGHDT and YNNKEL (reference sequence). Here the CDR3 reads CASSQDGAGYGYTF. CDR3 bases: TGTGCCAGCAGCCAAGATGGGGCAGGCTATGGCTACACCTTC.

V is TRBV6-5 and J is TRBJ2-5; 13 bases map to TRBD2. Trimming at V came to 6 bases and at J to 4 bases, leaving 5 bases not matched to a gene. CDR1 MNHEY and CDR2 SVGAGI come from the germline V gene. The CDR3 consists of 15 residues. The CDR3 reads CASRLAGGRAETQYF. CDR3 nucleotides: TGTGCCAGCAGACTAGCGGGGGGGAGGGCAGAGACCCAGTACTTC.

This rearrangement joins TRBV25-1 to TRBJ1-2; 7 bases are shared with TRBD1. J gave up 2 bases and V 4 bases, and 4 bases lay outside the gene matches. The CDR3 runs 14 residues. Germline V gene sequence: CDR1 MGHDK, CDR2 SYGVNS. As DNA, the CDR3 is TGTGCCAGCAGTGGACTGACAGGGAACTATGGCTACACCTTC. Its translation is CASSGLTGNYGYTF.

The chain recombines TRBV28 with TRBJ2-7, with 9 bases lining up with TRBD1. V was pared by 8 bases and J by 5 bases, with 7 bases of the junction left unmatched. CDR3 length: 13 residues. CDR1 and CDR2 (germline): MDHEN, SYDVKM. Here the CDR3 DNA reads TGTGCCAGCCTCGGACAGGGGTTGCACGAGCAGTACTTC. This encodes CASLGQGLHEQYF.

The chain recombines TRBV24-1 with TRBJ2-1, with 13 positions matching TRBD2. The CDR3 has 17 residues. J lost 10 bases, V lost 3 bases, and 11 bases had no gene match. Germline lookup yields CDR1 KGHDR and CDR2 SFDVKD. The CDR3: CATSDPRGGLAGKEQFF. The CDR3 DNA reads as TGTGCCACCAGTGATCCGAGGGGGGGACTAGCGGGGAAGGAGCAGTTCTTC.

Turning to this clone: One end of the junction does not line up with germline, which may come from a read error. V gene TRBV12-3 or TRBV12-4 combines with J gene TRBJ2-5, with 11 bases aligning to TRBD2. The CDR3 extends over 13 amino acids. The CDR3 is CASSLAGGETQYF. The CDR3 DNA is TGTGCCAGCAGTCTAGCGGGGGGTGAGACCCAGTACTTC.

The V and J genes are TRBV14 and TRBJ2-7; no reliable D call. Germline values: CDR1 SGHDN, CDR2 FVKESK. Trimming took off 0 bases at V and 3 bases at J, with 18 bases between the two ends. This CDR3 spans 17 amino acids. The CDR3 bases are TGTGCCAGCAGCCAAGACCATTTCCCCCGACTCCTCTACGAGCAGTACTTC. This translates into CASSQDHFPRLLYEQYF. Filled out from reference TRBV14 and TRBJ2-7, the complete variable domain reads EAGVTQFPSHSVIEKGQTVTLRCDPISGHDNLYWYRRVMGKEIKFLLHFVKESKQDESGMPNNRFLAERTGGTYSTLKVQPAELEDSGVYFCASSQDHFPRLLYEQYFGPGTRLTVT.

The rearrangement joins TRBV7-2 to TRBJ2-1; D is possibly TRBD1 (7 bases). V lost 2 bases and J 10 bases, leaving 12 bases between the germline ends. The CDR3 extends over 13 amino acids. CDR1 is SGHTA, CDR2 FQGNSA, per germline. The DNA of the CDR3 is TGTGCCAGCAGCTTACACAGGGGAGGCGAGCAGTTCTTC. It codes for CASSLHRGGEQFF.

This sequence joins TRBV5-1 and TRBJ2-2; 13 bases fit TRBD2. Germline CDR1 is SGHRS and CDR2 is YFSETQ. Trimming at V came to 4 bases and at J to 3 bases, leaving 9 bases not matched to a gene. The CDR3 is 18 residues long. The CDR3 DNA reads TGCGCCAGCAGCGCTTGGACTAGCGGGAGAGGGTACACCGGGGAGCTGTTTTTT. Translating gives CASSAWTSGRGYTGELFF.

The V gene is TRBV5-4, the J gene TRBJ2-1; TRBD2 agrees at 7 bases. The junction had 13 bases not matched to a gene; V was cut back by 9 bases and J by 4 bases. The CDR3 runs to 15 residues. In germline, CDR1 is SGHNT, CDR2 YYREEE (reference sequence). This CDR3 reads CATSAGGSFYNEQFF. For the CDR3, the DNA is TGTGCCACCTCGGCAGGCGGGAGCTTTTACAATGAGCAGTTCTTC.

The CDR3 region has the DNA TGCGCCAGCAGTTCTACAGGGTTCACCGGGGAGCTGTTTTTT. It translates to CASSSTGFTGELFF. The rearrangement joins TRBV10-2 to TRBJ2-2; weak D call: TRBD1 (6 bases). Trimming pared 5 bases from V and 4 bases from J, leaving 11 bases between. The CDR3 spans 14 residues. The germline CDR1 and CDR2 sequences are WSHSY and SAAADI.

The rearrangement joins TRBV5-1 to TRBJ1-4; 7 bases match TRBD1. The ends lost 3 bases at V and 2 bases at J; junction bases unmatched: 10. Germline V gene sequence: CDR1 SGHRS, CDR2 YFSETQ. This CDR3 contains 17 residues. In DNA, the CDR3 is TGCGCCAGCAGCTGGAGACCATCAGGGGGTACTAATGAAAAACTGTTTTTT. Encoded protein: CASSWRPSGGTNEKLFF.

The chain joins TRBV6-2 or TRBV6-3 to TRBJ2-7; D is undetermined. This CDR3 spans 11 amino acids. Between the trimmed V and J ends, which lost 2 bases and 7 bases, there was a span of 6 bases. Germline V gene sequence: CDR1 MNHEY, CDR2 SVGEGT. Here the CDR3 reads CASSYRLEQYF. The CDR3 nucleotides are TGTGCCAGCAGTTACCGTCTTGAGCAGTACTTC.

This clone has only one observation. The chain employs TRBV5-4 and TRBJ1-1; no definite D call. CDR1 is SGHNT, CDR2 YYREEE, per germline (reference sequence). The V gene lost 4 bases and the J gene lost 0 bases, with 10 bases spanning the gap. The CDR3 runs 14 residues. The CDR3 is CASSVVAMNTEAFF. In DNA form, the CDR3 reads TGTGCCAGCAGCGTGGTCGCTATGAACACTGAAGCTTTCTTT.

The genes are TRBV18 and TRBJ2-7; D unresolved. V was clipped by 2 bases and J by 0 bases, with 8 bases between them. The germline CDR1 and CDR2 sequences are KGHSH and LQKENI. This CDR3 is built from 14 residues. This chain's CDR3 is CASSPAQFSYEQYF. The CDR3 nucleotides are TGTGCCAGCTCACCAGCACAATTCTCCTACGAGCAGTACTTC.

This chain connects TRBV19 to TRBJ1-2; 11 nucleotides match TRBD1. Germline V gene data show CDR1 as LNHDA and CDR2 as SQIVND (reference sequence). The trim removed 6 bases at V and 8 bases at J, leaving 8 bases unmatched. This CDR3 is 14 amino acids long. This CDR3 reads CASSGGQGALGYTF. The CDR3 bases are TGTGCCAGTAGCGGAGGACAGGGGGCTCTCGGCTACACCTTC.

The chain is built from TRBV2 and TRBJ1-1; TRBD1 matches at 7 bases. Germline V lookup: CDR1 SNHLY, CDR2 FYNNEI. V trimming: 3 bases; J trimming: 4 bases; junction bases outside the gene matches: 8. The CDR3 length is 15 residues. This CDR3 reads CASSEYQTGLTEAFF. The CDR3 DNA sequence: TGTGCCAGCAGTGAGTATCAGACAGGGCTCACTGAAGCTTTCTTT.

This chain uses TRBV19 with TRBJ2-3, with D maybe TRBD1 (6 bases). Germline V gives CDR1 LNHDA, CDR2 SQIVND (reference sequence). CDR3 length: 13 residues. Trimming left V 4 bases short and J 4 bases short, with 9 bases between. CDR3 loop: CASSRTAPDTQYF. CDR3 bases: TGTGCCAGTAGTAGGACAGCCCCAGATACGCAGTATTTT. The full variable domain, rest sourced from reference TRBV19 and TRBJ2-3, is DGGITQSPKYLFRKEGQNVTLSCEQNLNHDAMYWYRQDPGQGLRLIYYSQIVNDFQKGDIAEGYSVSREKKESFPLTVTSAQKNPTAFYLCASSRTAPDTQYFGPGTRLTVL.